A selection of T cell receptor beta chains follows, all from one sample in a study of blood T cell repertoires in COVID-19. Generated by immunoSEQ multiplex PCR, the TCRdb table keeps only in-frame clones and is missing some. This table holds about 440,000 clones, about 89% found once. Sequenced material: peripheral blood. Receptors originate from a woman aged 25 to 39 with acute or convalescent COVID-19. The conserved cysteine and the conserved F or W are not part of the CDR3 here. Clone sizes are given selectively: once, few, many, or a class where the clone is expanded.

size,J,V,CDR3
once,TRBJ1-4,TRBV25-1,ASSEFLPGSGKLF
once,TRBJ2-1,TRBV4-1,ASSQSSVRIAGDGEQF
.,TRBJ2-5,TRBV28,ASSSVGANARETQY
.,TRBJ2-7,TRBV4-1,ASSQGSTVSYEQY
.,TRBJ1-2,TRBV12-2,AKRGLYGYT
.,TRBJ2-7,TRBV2,ASGDEEAGVGEQY
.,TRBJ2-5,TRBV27,ASSLLAGVETQY
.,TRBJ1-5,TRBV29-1,SVETGGDQPQH
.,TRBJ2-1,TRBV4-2,ASSQVLAGGPVDEQF
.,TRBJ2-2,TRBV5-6,ASTDTGELF
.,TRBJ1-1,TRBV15,ATSRDLGTVNTEAF
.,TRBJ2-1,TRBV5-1,ASNPPGTGIDEQF
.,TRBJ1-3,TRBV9,ASSLGQGENTIY
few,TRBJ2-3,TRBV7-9,ASSSYLGGQY
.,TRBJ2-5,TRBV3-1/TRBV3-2,ASSQDRLAGVGETQY
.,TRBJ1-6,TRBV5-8,ASSLVQGRDSPLH
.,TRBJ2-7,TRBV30,AWSVRKGGSSYEQY
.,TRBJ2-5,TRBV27,ASSLQSGSRSQETQY
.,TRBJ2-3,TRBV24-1,ATSQSTDTQY
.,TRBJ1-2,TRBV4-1,ASSQVVEGEFNYGYT
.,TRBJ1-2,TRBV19,ASSLAGTLNYGYT
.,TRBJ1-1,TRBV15,ATSTEGGGTEAF